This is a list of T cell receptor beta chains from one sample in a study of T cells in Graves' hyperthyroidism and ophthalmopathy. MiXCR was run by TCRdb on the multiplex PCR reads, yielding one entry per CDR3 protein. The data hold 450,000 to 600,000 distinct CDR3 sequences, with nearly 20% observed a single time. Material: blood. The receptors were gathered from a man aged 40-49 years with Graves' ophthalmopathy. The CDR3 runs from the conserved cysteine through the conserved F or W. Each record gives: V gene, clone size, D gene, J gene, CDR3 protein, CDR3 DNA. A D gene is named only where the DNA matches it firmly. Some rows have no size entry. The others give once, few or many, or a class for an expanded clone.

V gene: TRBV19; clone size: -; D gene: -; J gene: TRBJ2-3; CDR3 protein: CASSKQSSAFTSTDTQYF; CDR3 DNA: TGTGCCAGTAGTAAACAGAGTAGCGCATTCACTAGCACAGATACGCAGTATTTT
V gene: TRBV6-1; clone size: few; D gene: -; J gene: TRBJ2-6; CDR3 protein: CASLMGGSGANVLTF; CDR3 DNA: TGTGCCAGCCTGATGGGGGGCTCTGGGGCCAACGTCCTGACTTTC
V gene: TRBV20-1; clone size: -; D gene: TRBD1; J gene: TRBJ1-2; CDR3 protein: CSASGTGTDYGYTF; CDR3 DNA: TGCAGTGCTAGCGGGACAGGGACCGACTATGGCTACACCTTC
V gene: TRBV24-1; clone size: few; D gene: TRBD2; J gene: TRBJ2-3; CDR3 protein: CATSRTGGSTDTQYF; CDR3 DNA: TGTGCCACCAGTCGGACGGGAGGGTCGACAGATACGCAGTATTTT
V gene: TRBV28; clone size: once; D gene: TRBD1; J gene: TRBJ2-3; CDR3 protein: CASRLGTGVDTQYF; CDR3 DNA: TGTGCCAGCAGACTCGGGACAGGAGTAGATACGCAGTATTTT
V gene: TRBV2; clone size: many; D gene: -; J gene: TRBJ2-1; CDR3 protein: CASSVEGLYYNEQFF; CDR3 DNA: TGTGCCAGCAGTGTGGAGGGACTCTACTACAATGAGCAGTTCTTC
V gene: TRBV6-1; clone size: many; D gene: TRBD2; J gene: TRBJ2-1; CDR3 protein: CASSPILAGRPGGQFF; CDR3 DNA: TGTGCCAGCAGTCCTATCCTAGCGGGGCGACCTGGGGGGCAGTTCTTC
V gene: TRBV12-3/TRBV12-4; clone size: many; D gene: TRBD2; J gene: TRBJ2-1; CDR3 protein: CASAGLAGLSSYNEQFF; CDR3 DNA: TGTGCCAGCGCCGGACTAGCGGGTTTGTCCTCCTACAATGAGCAGTTCTTC
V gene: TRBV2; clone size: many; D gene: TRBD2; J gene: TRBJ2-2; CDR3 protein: CASSELAGVNTGELFF; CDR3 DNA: TGTGCCAGCAGTGAACTAGCGGGGGTGAACACCGGGGAGCTGTTTTTT
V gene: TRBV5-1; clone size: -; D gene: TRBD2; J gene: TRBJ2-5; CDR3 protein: CASSFSASGRGEETQCF; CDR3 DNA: TGTGCCAGCAGCTTTTCAGCTAGCGGGAGAGGGGAAGAGACCCAGTGCTTC
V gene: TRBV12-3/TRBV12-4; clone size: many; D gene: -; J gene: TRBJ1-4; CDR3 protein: CASSGKHNEKLFF; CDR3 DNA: TGTGCCAGCAGTGGCAAGCATAATGAAAAACTGTTTTTT
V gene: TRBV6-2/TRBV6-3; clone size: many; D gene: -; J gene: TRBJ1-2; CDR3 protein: CASSFRANYGYTF; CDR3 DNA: TGTGCCAGCAGCTTCAGAGCTAACTATGGCTACACCTTC
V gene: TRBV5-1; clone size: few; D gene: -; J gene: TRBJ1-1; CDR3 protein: CASTLRGDTEAFF; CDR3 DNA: TGCGCCAGCACCCTTCGAGGGGACACTGAAGCTTTCTTT
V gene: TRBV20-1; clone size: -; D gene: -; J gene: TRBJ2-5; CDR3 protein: CSARKGGFGETQYF; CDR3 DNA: TGCAGTGCCCGAAAGGGGGGATTTGGGGAGACCCAGTACTTC
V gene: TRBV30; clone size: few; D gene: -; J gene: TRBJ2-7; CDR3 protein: CAWRASSYEQYF; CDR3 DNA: TGTGCCTGGAGAGCCAGCAGCTACGAGCAGTACTTC
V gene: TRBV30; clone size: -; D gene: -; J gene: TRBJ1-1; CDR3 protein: CAWMRGTNTEAFF; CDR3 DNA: TGTGCCTGGATGAGGGGCACGAACACTGAAGCTTTCTTT
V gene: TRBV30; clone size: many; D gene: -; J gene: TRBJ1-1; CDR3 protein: CAWSRIGTYQMNTEAFF; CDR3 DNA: TGTGCCTGGTCCCGTATTGGGACTTACCAAATGAACACTGAAGCTTTCTTT
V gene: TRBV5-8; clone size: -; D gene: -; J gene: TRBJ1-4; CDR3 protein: CASSPLTGKVNEKLFF; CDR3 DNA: TGTGCCAGCAGCCCTCTTACAGGGAAGGTTAATGAAAAACTGTTTTTT
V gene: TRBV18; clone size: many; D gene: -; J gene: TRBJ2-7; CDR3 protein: CASSPTDLYEQYF; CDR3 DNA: TGTGCCAGCTCACCCACCGACCTCTACGAGCAGTACTTC
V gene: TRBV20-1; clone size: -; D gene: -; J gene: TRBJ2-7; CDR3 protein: CSALSPSYPSREQYF; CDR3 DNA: TGCAGTGCTCTAAGCCCGTCCTACCCTTCTCGCGAGCAGTACTTC
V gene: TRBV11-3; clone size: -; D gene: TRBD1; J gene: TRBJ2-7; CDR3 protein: CASSYPGTGGVYEQYF; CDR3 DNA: TGTGCCAGCAGTTACCCCGGGACAGGGGGAGTGTACGAGCAGTACTTC
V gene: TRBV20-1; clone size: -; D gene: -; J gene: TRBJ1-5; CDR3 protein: CSAPGEGNQPQHF; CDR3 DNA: TGCAGTGCTCCAGGGGAGGGCAATCAGCCCCAGCATTTT